This note documents a single T cell receptor (beta chain) sequence. The antigen remains unidentified. While the first cohort had fewer than 850 subjects, the donors belonged to the separate validation cohort of about 120 subjects. Method: immunoSEQ multiplex PCR; TCRdb's copy keeps in-frame clones and lacks some. The sample holds about 220,000 clones; approximately 87% are singletons and the top ten take roughly 2.5%. This entry comes from a study of cytomegalovirus exposure and HLA in healthy donors. General study points: A few chains linked to CMV were shown in vitro to be specific for CMV antigens. That first-cohort TCR clusters tended to co-occur in the roughly 130 validation repertoires was found in a later analysis. The authors listed 150 to 200 TCR beta chains as cytomegalovirus-associated.

Germline loops: CDR1 SGHRS, CDR2 YFSETQ. Trimming took 1 base from V and 1 from J, leaving 8 bases between them. There are 14 residues in the CDR3. Specimen: PBMCs. The TCR originated in a man aged 18 to 35 in good health and CMV-seronegative. The chain has TRBV5-1 and TRBJ1-1; D is uncertain. The CDR3 is CASSLYGENTEAFF. CDR3 bases: TGCGCCAGCAGCTTGTACGGGGAGAACACTGAAGCTTTCTTT.